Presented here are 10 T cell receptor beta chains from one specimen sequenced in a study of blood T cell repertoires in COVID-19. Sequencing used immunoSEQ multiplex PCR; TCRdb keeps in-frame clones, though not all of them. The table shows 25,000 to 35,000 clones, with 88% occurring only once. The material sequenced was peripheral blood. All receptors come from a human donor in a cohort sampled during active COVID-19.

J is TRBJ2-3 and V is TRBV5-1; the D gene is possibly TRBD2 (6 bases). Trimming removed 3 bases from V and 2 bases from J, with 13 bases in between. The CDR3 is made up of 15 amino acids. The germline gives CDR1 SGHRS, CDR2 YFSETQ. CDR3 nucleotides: TGCGCCAGCAGCTGGACTACCCCTACCACAGATACGCAGTATTTT. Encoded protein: CASSWTTPTTDTQYF.

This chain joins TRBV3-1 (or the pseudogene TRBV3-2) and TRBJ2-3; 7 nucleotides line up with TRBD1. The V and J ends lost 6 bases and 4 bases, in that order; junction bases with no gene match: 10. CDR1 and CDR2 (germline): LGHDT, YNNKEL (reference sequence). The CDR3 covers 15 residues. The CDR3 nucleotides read TGTGCCAGCAGTCAGGGGGTGAATGGGGCAGATACGCAGTATTTT. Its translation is CASSQGVNGADTQYF.

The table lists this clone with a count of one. CDR3: CASSLGPGGPSGNTIYF. The DNA of the CDR3 is TGTGCCAGCAGCTTAGGCCCAGGGGGTCCCTCTGGAAACACCATATATTTT. The J gene is TRBJ1-3, the V gene TRBV7-2; 7 positions agree with TRBD1. The CDR3 runs to 17 residues. The trim removed 1 base at V and 0 bases at J, leaving 6 bases unmatched. Germline V gene sequence: CDR1 SGHTA, CDR2 FQGNSA.

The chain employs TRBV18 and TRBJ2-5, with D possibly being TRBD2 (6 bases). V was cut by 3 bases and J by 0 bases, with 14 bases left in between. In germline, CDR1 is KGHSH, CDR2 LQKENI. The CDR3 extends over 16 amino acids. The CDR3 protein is CASSPLALGYQETQYF. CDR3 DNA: TGTGCCAGCTCACCCCTAGCGTTGGGGTACCAAGAGACCCAGTACTTC.

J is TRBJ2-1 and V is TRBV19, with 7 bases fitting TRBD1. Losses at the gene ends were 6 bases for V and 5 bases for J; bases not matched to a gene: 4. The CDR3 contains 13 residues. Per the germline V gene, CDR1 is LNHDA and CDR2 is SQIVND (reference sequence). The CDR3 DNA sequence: TGTGCCAGTAGCCAGACAGGGAACAATGAGCAGTTCTTC. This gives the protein CASSQTGNNEQFF.

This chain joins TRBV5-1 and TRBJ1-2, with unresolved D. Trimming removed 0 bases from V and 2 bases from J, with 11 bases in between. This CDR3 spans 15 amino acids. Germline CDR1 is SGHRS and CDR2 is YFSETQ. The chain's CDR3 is CASSLAPGVNYGYTF. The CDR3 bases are TGCGCCAGCAGCTTGGCTCCCGGGGTAAACTATGGCTACACCTTC.

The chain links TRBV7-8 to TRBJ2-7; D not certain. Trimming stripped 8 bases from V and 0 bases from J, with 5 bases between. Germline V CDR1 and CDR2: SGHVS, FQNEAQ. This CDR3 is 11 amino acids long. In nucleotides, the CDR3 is TGTGCCAGCGCGGTCTCCTACGAGCAGTACTTC. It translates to CASAVSYEQYF.

The CDR3 loop reads CASSFRRVVGSYNEQFF. CDR3 DNA: TGTGCCAGCAGCTTTAGACGGGTGGTTGGGTCCTACAATGAGCAGTTCTTC. The V call is TRBV7-9, the J call TRBJ2-1; D unresolved. Trimming stripped 3 bases from V and 1 base from J, with 16 bases between. The germline V gene has CDR1 SEHNR and CDR2 FQNEAQ (reference sequence). This CDR3 region has 17 residues.

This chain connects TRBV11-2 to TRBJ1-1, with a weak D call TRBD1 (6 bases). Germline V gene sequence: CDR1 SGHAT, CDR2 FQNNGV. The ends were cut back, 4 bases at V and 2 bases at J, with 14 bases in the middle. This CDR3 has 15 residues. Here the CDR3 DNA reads TGTGCCAGCAGCTCCCGGGGGGCAGGAAACACTGAAGCTTTCTTT. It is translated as CASSSRGAGNTEAFF.

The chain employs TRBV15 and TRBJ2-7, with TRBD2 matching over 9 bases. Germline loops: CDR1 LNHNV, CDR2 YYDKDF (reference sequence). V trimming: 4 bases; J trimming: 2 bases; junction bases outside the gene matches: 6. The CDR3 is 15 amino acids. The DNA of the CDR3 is TGTGCCACCAGCACACTAGCGGGTCTTACCTACGAGCAGTACTTC. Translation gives CATSTLAGLTYEQYF.